Below are 29 T cell receptor beta chains sequenced from a single sample in a study of cytomegalovirus exposure and HLA in healthy donors. PCR amplification relied on 60 Vbeta primers (plus 13 Jbeta primers). The repertoire was sequenced with immunoSEQ multiplex PCR; TCRdb's copy has only in-frame clones and lacks some. The sample consists of over 150,000 clones, about 70% of them appearing once. The sample was PBMCs. The receptors come from a woman between 18 and 29 years old in good health and CMV-seropositive.

The gene calls are TRBV9 and TRBJ1-5; unclear D gene. Trimming removed 0 bases at V and 2 bases at J, with 9 bases between. This CDR3 is built from 15 residues. Germline lookup yields CDR1 SGDLS and CDR2 YYNGEE. CDR3 region: CASSVDGSGNQPQHF. The DNA of the CDR3 is TGTGCCAGCAGCGTAGACGGGAGTGGCAATCAGCCCCAGCATTTT.

The CDR3 region is CASSPSRGQGSYEQYF. CDR3 nucleotides: TGCGCCAGCAGCCCCTCTCGGGGACAGGGAAGCTACGAGCAGTACTTC. The rearrangement links TRBV4-3 to TRBJ2-7, with 9 bases matching TRBD1. Trimming at V came to 4 bases and at J to 3 bases, leaving 10 bases not matched to a gene. This CDR3 has 16 amino acids. Germline CDR1 and CDR2: LGHNA and YSLEER.

This clone was counted a few times. V and J are TRBV19 and TRBJ2-5, with 11 bases aligning to TRBD2. V shed 6 bases, J shed 2 bases, and the junction held 5 bases outside the gene matches. In germline, CDR1 is LNHDA, CDR2 SQIVND (reference sequence). The CDR3 loop spans 15 amino acids. CDR3 in DNA: TGTGCCAGTAGAAAGACTAGCGGGATACAAGAGACCCAGTACTTC. As protein: CASRKTSGIQETQYF.

The chain recombines TRBV30 with TRBJ2-7, with D possibly TRBD2 on 6 matching bases. The CDR3 has 15 residues. Germline assignment: CDR1 GTSNPN and CDR2 SVGIG (reference sequence). V shed 0 bases and J shed 1 base, with 13 bases lying between them. CDR3 coding DNA: TGTGCCTGGAGTGTAAAGGGACTTATGTCCTACGAGCAGTACTTC. Amino acid sequence: CAWSVKGLMSYEQYF.

The chain uses TRBV5-4 and TRBJ1-2, with D tentatively TRBD1 (6 bases). This CDR3 is 15 amino acids long. V shed 2 bases and J shed 4 bases, with 15 bases lying between them. Germline CDR1 SGHNT, CDR2 YYREEE (reference sequence). CDR3 DNA: TGTGCCAGCAGCTTTCAAGCACGACAGGTCTATGGCTACACCTTC. It codes for CASSFQARQVYGYTF.

This sequence joins TRBV6-1 and TRBJ1-2; 9 positions match TRBD1. The germline gives CDR1 MNHNS, CDR2 SASEGT. The V segment lost 4 bases and the J segment 2 bases; nucleotides outside the gene matches: 11. This CDR3 is built from 17 residues. CDR3 DNA: TGTGCCAGCAGTGGTCTCCGGGACAGGGTTCTCAACTATGGCTACACCTTC. This codes for CASSGLRDRVLNYGYTF.

This chain connects TRBV7-3 to TRBJ2-1; 8 bases map to TRBD1. Germline V gene sequence: CDR1 SGHTA, CDR2 FQGTGA. This CDR3 has 15 amino acids. The V segment lost 5 bases and the J segment 0 bases; nucleotides outside the gene matches: 3. The CDR3 region has the DNA TGTGCCAGCAGCCGCGGGACAGGCTCCTACAATGAGCAGTTCTTC. This codes for CASSRGTGSYNEQFF.

This clone was observed a few times. This rearrangement joins TRBV6-5 to TRBJ2-7, with TRBD1 identical over 8 bases. V trimming: 6 bases; J trimming: 5 bases; junction bases outside the gene matches: 3. Germline V gene sequence: CDR1 MNHEY, CDR2 SVGAGI. The CDR3 is 12 residues long. CDR3: CASSRTGNEQYF. The DNA of the CDR3 is TGTGCCAGCAGCCGGACAGGGAACGAGCAGTACTTC.

In its sample, this clone was seen a few times. The chain joins TRBV5-8 to TRBJ1-2; D uncertain. Germline V gene lookup returns CDR1 SGHTS and CDR2 YDEGEE. The CDR3 consists of 15 residues. V was trimmed by 4 bases and J by 0 bases, leaving 13 bases between them. Written as DNA, the CDR3 is TGTGCCAGCAGCCTTCCAGGTTACGCTAACTATGGCTACACCTTC. Protein sequence: CASSLPGYANYGYTF.

The V gene is TRBV5-1, the J gene TRBJ2-7; tentative D call: TRBD1 (6 bases). The CDR3 covers 15 residues. The germline V and J ends were trimmed by 4 bases and 4 bases, with 18 bases remaining between them. Germline loops: CDR1 SGHRS, CDR2 YFSETQ. This CDR3 is CASSQTGITGYEQYF. For the CDR3, the DNA is TGCGCCAGCAGCCAAACAGGGATAACGGGTTACGAGCAGTACTTC.

The chain employs TRBV5-6 and TRBJ1-2; the match to TRBD1 covers 9 bases. The V gene's germline CDR1 is SGHDT and CDR2 YYEEEE. The ends lost 5 bases at V and 8 bases at J; junction bases unmatched: 13. CDR3 size: 15 residues. CDR3: CASRQPRDREYGYTF. For the CDR3, the DNA is TGTGCCAGCAGGCAGCCCCGGGACAGGGAATACGGCTACACCTTC.

J is TRBJ2-5 and V is TRBV6-5, with D tentatively TRBD2 (6 bases). Judging by the DNA end, TRBJ2-7 fits better; the J call may be wrong. The CDR3 runs to 14 residues. CDR1 is MNHEY and CDR2 is SVGAGI in the germline V gene. The CDR3 nucleotides are TGTGCCAGCAGTGACGGGACTCTGGGGTACGAGCAGTACTTC. Residues: CASSDGTLGYEQYF.

The table lists this clone with a count of one. This rearrangement joins TRBV7-2 to TRBJ2-1; D is possibly TRBD1 (6 bases). Trimming shortened V by 1 base and J by 0 bases, and 19 bases separated the two germline ends. Per the germline V gene, CDR1 is SGHTA and CDR2 is FQGNSA. The CDR3 consists of 19 residues. The CDR3 sequence: CASSLDGRGRLSSYNEQFF. CDR3 nucleotides: TGTGCCAGCAGCTTAGATGGCAGGGGACGACTCAGCTCCTACAATGAGCAGTTCTTC.

Concerning this clone itself: Other DNA sequences of this sample code for an identical CDR3. J is TRBJ2-1 and V is TRBV5-1; TRBD2 matches 13 bases. V lost 4 bases and J lost 5; bases outside the gene matches: 3. The CDR3 sequence is 15 residues long. CDR1 SGHRS and CDR2 YFSETQ come from the germline V gene. The CDR3 nucleotides are TGCGCCAGCAGCCTCGGGACTAGCGGGAACAATGAGCAGTTCTTC. Translating it yields CASSLGTSGNNEQFF.

This clone was counted only a few times. The chain recombines TRBV7-9 with TRBJ1-1, with TRBD1 as a possible D gene (5 bases). The germline V and J ends were trimmed by 5 bases and 1 base, with 14 bases remaining between them. Germline V gives CDR1 SEHNR, CDR2 FQNEAQ (reference sequence). The CDR3 consists of 15 residues. The CDR3 sequence: CASSLELGQNTEAFF. The CDR3 DNA follows: TGTGCCAGCAGCCTGGAACTCGGACAGAACACTGAAGCTTTCTTT.

This sequence joins TRBV6-6 and TRBJ1-3; unclear D gene. The CDR3 is 16 residues long. V was pared by 7 bases and J by 0 bases, with 16 bases between. The germline gives CDR1 MNHNY, CDR2 SVGAGI (reference sequence). The CDR3 here is CASTRNPGSSGNTIYF. CDR3 coding DNA: TGTGCCAGCACCCGAAACCCTGGGAGCTCTGGAAACACCATATATTTT.

V gene TRBV6-1 combines with J gene TRBJ2-1; the match to TRBD2 covers 13 bases. In germline, CDR1 is MNHNS, CDR2 SASEGT. This CDR3 is built from 17 residues. J lost 3 bases, V lost 2 bases, and 4 bases had no gene match. For the CDR3, the DNA is TGTGCCAGCAGTGAATGGACTAGCGGGGGTGGCTACAATGAGCAGTTCTTC. It yields the protein CASSEWTSGGGYNEQFF.

The CDR3, as DNA: TGTGCCAGCAGTGATGGCGGGAGCTCCTACGAGCAGTACTTC. Translation gives CASSDGGSSYEQYF. This chain links TRBV6-1 with TRBJ2-5; 7 bases are a match to TRBD2. The J call is in doubt because the DNA end fits TRBJ2-7 better. Germline V gene data show CDR1 as MNHNS and CDR2 as SASEGT. The CDR3 runs to 14 residues.

The rearrangement uses TRBV29-1 and TRBJ1-1; TRBD1 is a possible D gene (6 bases). The germline V gene has CDR1 SQVTM and CDR2 ANQGSEA. Trimming shortened V by 6 bases and J by 5 bases, and 10 bases separated the two germline ends. CDR3 length: 11 residues. The CDR3 nucleotides read TGCAGCGTGTTACAGGGAACTGAAGCTTTCTTT. Its translation is CSVLQGTEAFF.

On this clone itself: The junction differs from germline at one of its ends, possibly a read error. This sequence joins TRBV11-3 and TRBJ2-5, with TRBD2 matching 8 bases. In germline, CDR1 is SGHNT, CDR2 YENEEA. The CDR3 sequence is 15 residues long. The CDR3 loop is CASSLEGTRTEIQYF. The CDR3 bases are TGTGCCAGCAGCTTAGAGGGGACTAGAACAGAGATCCAGTACTTC.

This sequence joins TRBV5-1 and TRBJ2-3, with a weak D call TRBD2 (6 bases). V was cut by 3 bases and J by 2 bases, with 10 bases left in between. The CDR3 extends over 14 amino acids. Germline V gene data show CDR1 as SGHRS and CDR2 as YFSETQ. DNA for the CDR3: TGCGCCAGCAGCTCCGGGGGTTCCACAGATACGCAGTATTTT. Protein sequence: CASSSGGSTDTQYF.

The sample holds a few counts of this clone. The chain carries TRBV6-5 and TRBJ2-5, with 8 bases fitting TRBD1. The J call may be incorrect, as the DNA end agrees better with TRBJ2-7. This CDR3 spans 13 amino acids. CDR1 MNHEY and CDR2 SVGAGI come from the germline V gene. For the CDR3, the DNA is TGTGCCAGCAGGACAGGGGAGGACTACGAGCAGTACTTC. Amino acids: CASRTGEDYEQYF.

For the CDR3, the DNA is TGTGCCAGCAGCTTCATGAGACAGGGAAATCAGCCCCAGCATTTT. Translation gives CASSFMRQGNQPQHF. The chain has TRBV7-2 and TRBJ1-5, with TRBD1 matching over 7 bases. This CDR3 has 15 amino acids. The germline gives CDR1 SGHTA, CDR2 FQGNSA. Unmatched junction bases numbered 6, after V lost 3 bases and J lost 4 bases.

V usage is TRBV29-1 and J usage is TRBJ2-3; weak D call: TRBD1 (5 bases). Per germline, CDR1 SQVTM and CDR2 ANQGSEA. Between the trimmed V and J ends, which lost 0 bases and 2 bases, there was a span of 18 bases. CDR3 length: 17 amino acids. The CDR3 nucleotides read TGCAGCGTTGAAGAGGGAACAAAACAGGTTAACACAGATACGCAGTATTTT. Protein sequence: CSVEEGTKQVNTDTQYF.

The chain carries TRBV30 and TRBJ2-4; tentatively, D is TRBD1 (6 bases). From germline, CDR1 is GTSNPN and CDR2 SVGIG (reference sequence). Trimming shortened V by 5 bases and J by 9 bases, and 17 bases separated the two germline ends. This CDR3 region has 13 residues. The CDR3 is CAWSGTPGSIQYF. The CDR3 DNA reads TGTGCCTGGTCGGGGACACCAGGAAGCATTCAGTACTTC.

The chain has TRBV2 and TRBJ2-1; 8 bases agree with TRBD2. CDR3 size: 15 residues. The J segment lost 8 bases and the V segment lost 4 bases, leaving 10 bases of the junction unmatched. Germline V gives CDR1 SNHLY, CDR2 FYNNEI. CDR3 amino acids: CASSVGLVNGDEQFF. In nucleotides, the CDR3 is TGTGCCAGCAGTGTGGGACTAGTCAATGGCGATGAGCAGTTCTTC. Filled out from reference TRBV2 and TRBJ2-1, the complete variable domain reads EPEVTQTPSHQVTQMGQEVILRCVPISNHLYFYWYRQILGQKVEFLVSFYNNEISEKSEIFDDQFSVERPDGSNFTLKIRSTKLEDSAMYFCASSVGLVNGDEQFFGPGTRLTVL.

V and J are TRBV2 and TRBJ2-1; TRBD2 matches 8 bases. V trimming: 3 bases; J trimming: 2 bases; junction bases outside the gene matches: 3. CDR3 length equals 15 residues. Germline V gives CDR1 SNHLY, CDR2 FYNNEI. For the CDR3, the DNA is TGTGCCAGCAGTGATCCGGGAGGGACCTACAATGAGCAGTTCTTC. This gives the protein CASSDPGGTYNEQFF.

This clone is a singleton in its sample. The V and J genes are TRBV7-3 and TRBJ2-7; 9 nucleotides agree with TRBD1. This CDR3 is built from 13 residues. Germline values: CDR1 SGHTA, CDR2 FQGTGA. With V trimmed by 5 bases and J by 6 bases, 5 bases remained unmatched. CDR3 loop: CASSQTGGGEQYF. CDR3 DNA: TGTGCCAGCAGCCAGACAGGGGGTGGCGAGCAGTACTTC.

The chain recombines TRBV29-1 with TRBJ1-1; 11 positions match TRBD1. There are 14 residues in the CDR3. Germline assignment: CDR1 SQVTM and CDR2 ANQGSEA. The V segment lost 8 bases and the J segment 1 base; nucleotides outside the gene matches: 6. The CDR3 region is CSYKGQGGNTEAFF. The CDR3 DNA follows: TGCAGCTATAAGGGACAGGGGGGGAACACTGAAGCTTTCTTT. The full variable domain, completed using reference TRBV29-1 and TRBJ1-1, is SAVISQKPSRDICQRGTSLTIQCQVDSQVTMMFWYRQQPGQSLTLIATANQGSEATYESGFVIDKFPISRPNLTFSTLTVSNMSPEDSSIYLCSYKGQGGNTEAFFGQGTRLTVV.